What follows are 8 T cell receptor beta chains derived from one specimen sequenced in a study of blood T cell repertoires in COVID-19. Sequencing was performed with immunoSEQ multiplex PCR; in TCRdb, only in-frame clones are kept and a portion is missing. This table holds 100,000 to 150,000 clones, approximately 89% found once. Sequencing was done on a sample of peripheral blood. The receptors come from a woman aged 70-85 years with COVID-19, enrolled during active disease.

This CDR3 reads CASSPLGDGGYNSPLHF. CDR3 bases: TGTGCCAGCAGCCCCCTCGGGGACGGGGGTTATAATTCACCCCTCCACTTT. This sequence joins TRBV7-9 and TRBJ1-6, with D possibly matching TRBD1 (5 bases). V lost 5 bases and J lost 4, with 18 bases in between. This CDR3 comprises 17 residues. Germline CDR1 SEHNR, CDR2 FQNEAQ (reference sequence).

The chain recombines TRBV5-1 with TRBJ2-5; 8 nucleotides agree with TRBD1. J was trimmed by 3 bases and V by 0 bases; bases with no gene match: 4. This CDR3 spans 15 amino acids. The germline V gene has CDR1 SGHRS and CDR2 YFSETQ. The CDR3 region is CASSLVAGGKETQYF. CDR3 DNA sequence: TGCGCCAGCAGCTTGGTGGCAGGGGGCAAAGAGACCCAGTACTTC. Based on the CDR3 plus reference TRBV5-1 and TRBJ2-5, the full variable domain is KAGVTQTPRYLIKTRGQQVTLSCSPISGHRSVSWYQQTPGQGLQFLFEYFSETQRNKGNFPGRFSGRQFSNSRSEMNVSTLELGDSALYLCASSLVAGGKETQYFGPGTRLLVL.

The V call is TRBV7-9, the J call TRBJ2-1; unclear D gene. The CDR3 is made up of 15 amino acids. Germline assignment: CDR1 SEHNR and CDR2 FQNEAQ (reference sequence). V was pared by 1 base and J by 6 bases, with 13 bases between. CDR3 bases: TGTGCCAGCAGCTTAGTTGCCGCCGCAGGCAATGAGCAGTTCTTC. This sequence encodes CASSLVAAAGNEQFF.

The genes are TRBV2 and TRBJ1-5; 7 bases agree with TRBD1. V lost 8 bases and J lost 6; bases outside the gene matches: 13. The V gene's germline CDR1 is SNHLY and CDR2 FYNNEI. The CDR3 has 15 amino acids. CDR3 in DNA: TGTGCCAGCCAAAACGGGCAGGGGGGCGGTCAGCCCCAGCATTTT. Encoded protein: CASQNGQGGGQPQHF.

This clone was recorded only once. This chain connects TRBV28 to TRBJ1-2; no clear D gene. The germline CDR1 and CDR2 sequences are MDHEN and SYDVKM. This CDR3 comprises 15 residues. V dropped 1 base and J dropped 5 bases, with 14 bases sitting between them. In DNA, the CDR3 is TGTGCCAGCAGTTTATCGGGAATCCATAGGTATGGCTACACCTTC. Residues: CASSLSGIHRYGYTF.

This rearrangement joins TRBV5-1 to TRBJ1-1; D is ambiguous. This CDR3 spans 14 amino acids. In germline, CDR1 is SGHRS, CDR2 YFSETQ. The V end lost 4 bases, the J end lost 1 base, and 11 bases lay between the germline ends. CDR3 sequence: CASSPGRENTEAFF. The DNA for the CDR3 is TGCGCCAGCAGCCCCGGACGGGAGAACACTGAAGCTTTCTTT. Full variable domain (outside the CDR3, taken from reference TRBV5-1 and TRBJ1-1): KAGVTQTPRYLIKTRGQQVTLSCSPISGHRSVSWYQQTPGQGLQFLFEYFSETQRNKGNFPGRFSGRQFSNSRSEMNVSTLELGDSALYLCASSPGRENTEAFFGQGTRLTVV.

This sequence joins TRBV13 and TRBJ2-7; TRBD1 aligns across 9 bases. The CDR3 length is 15 residues. The ends lost 4 bases at V and 7 bases at J; junction bases unmatched: 11. Germline V gives CDR1 PRHDT, CDR2 FYEKMQ (reference sequence). The chain's CDR3 is CASSSPGQGLGEQYF. Here the CDR3 DNA reads TGTGCCAGCAGCTCCCCGGGACAGGGACTCGGGGAGCAGTACTTC.

V is TRBV11-2 and J is TRBJ1-2, with 10 bases fitting TRBD1. The germline V gene encodes CDR1 SGHAT and CDR2 FQNNGV. V lost 5 bases and J lost 8; bases outside the gene matches: 8. The CDR3 has 14 amino acids. The CDR3, as DNA: TGTGCCAGCAGCCCCGGGACAGGGGAGGGCGGCTACACCTTC. As protein: CASSPGTGEGGYTF. The entire variable domain, with the rest obtained from reference TRBV11-2 and TRBJ1-2, is as follows: EAGVAQSPRYKIIEKRQSVAFWCNPISGHATLYWYQQILGQGPKLLIQFQNNGVVDDSQLPKDRFSAERLKGVDSTLKIQPAKLEDSAVYLCASSPGTGEGGYTFGSGTRLTVV.